Listed below are T cell receptor beta chains from one sample, sequenced in a study of blood T cell repertoires in COVID-19. Measured with immunoSEQ multiplex PCR; TCRdb has only the in-frame clones, and not every one. The data contain roughly 360,000 clones, roughly 88% of them singletons. What was sequenced was PBMCs or T cells enriched from blood (not recorded which). These receptors were obtained from a woman aged 30 to 39 with acute COVID-19. Each CDR3 is given with its conserved first and last residue. The D gene is left open where the match is weak. Clone size, where shown, is once, few, many, or a class for clones that have expanded.

clone_size,v_call,j_call,d_call,cdr3_length,cdr3_nt,cdr3_aa
NA,TRBV19,TRBJ2-7,NA,14,TGTGCCAGTAGTATAGATCTAGGAACCTACGAGCAGTACTTC,CASSIDLGTYEQYF
NA,TRBV6-5,TRBJ1-1,NA,14,TGTGCCAGCACCCACGGGGGGAGGAACACTGAAGCTTTCTTT,CASTHGGRNTEAFF
NA,TRBV5-6,TRBJ2-7,TRBD2,15,TGTGCCAGCAGCTTGGGACTAGCCAGCTCCTACGAGCAGTACTTC,CASSLGLASSYEQYF
NA,TRBV18,TRBJ1-6,TRBD1,15,TGTGCCAGCTCACCAATACAGGGGCCTAATTCACCCCTCCACTTT,CASSPIQGPNSPLHF
once,TRBV5-1,TRBJ2-3,NA,16,TGCGCCAGCAGCCCGGGGTCTAAAGCTGGCACAGATACGCAGTATTTT,CASSPGSKAGTDTQYF
NA,TRBV12-5,TRBJ1-5,TRBD1,15,TGTGCTAGTGGTGACGGACAGGGGGCCGATCAGCCCCAGCATTTT,CASGDGQGADQPQHF
NA,TRBV7-2,TRBJ2-1,TRBD2,16,TGTGCCAGCAGGACCCCTAGCGGGGGAGCCTACAATGAACAGTTCTTC,CASRTPSGGAYNEQFF
NA,TRBV3-1/TRBV3-2,TRBJ2-7,NA,14,TGTGCCAGCAGCCAAGCACGGGAAACCTACGAGCAGTACTTC,CASSQARETYEQYF
NA,TRBV6-5,TRBJ1-2,NA,13,TGTGCCAGCGCGACAGGTTTTCGCTATGGCTACACCTTC,CASATGFRYGYTF
NA,TRBV25-1,TRBJ1-2,NA,13,TGTGCCAGCAACACGGGTTATAACTATGGCTACACCTTC,CASNTGYNYGYTF
NA,TRBV5-4,TRBJ2-2,TRBD2,16,TGTGCCAGCAGCTTTGGGGGTTCGGGGGGCACCGGGGAGCTGTTTTTT,CASSFGGSGGTGELFF
NA,TRBV9,TRBJ2-7,TRBD1,16,TGTGCCAGCAGCCCGATGGGGACAGGGGTGAGTTACGAGCAGTACTTC,CASSPMGTGVSYEQYF
NA,TRBV6-5,TRBJ1-6,TRBD1,15,TGTGCCAGCAGTTACTCGACAGGGTCCGAGGCACCCCTCCACTTT,CASSYSTGSEAPLHF
NA,TRBV5-5,TRBJ1-2,NA,13,TGTGCCAGCAGCTTGGGGGCTCGGTATGGCTACACCTTC,CASSLGARYGYTF
NA,TRBV10-2,TRBJ2-3,TRBD1,21,TGCGCCAGCAGTGTCGAGCTACCGACAGGGACAAATACCCCTAGCACAGATACGCAGTATTTT,CASSVELPTGTNTPSTDTQYF